Below are 17 T cell receptor beta chains sequenced from a single sample in a study of early T cells in non-severe SARS-CoV-2 infection. TCRdb reanalysed the 5' RACE reads using MiXCR and keeps one entry per CDR3 protein. Altogether under 45,000 distinct CDR3 sequences are present, about 8% being singletons, with the ten largest covering 12%. The sample in question was whole blood, obtained at baseline. All receptors derive from an adult who was a healthcare worker with PCR-confirmed SARS-CoV-2 infection or an uninfected control (not recorded which).

This clonotype was recorded once. The CDR3 coding sequence is TGTGCCAGCAGCCCGCCCCTGGGAAAACTGTTTTTT. Amino acids: CASSPPLGKLFF. The chain couples TRBV7-2 to TRBJ1-4; no clear D. V was clipped by 5 bases and J by 10 bases, with 11 bases between them. The CDR3 loop spans 12 amino acids. In germline, CDR1 is SGHTA, CDR2 FQGNSA. Filled out from reference TRBV7-2 and TRBJ1-4, the complete variable domain reads GAGVSQSPSNKVTEKGKDVELRCDPISGHTALYWYRQSLGQGLEFLIYFQGNSAPDKSGLPSDRFSAERTGGSVSTLTIQRTQQEDSAVYLCASSPPLGKLFFGSGTQLSVL.

This chain joins TRBV3-1 and TRBJ2-3; 14 nucleotides agree with TRBD2. Trimming took 0 bases from V and 0 from J; bases not matched to a gene: 11. This CDR3 comprises 21 residues. Looked up from germline, CDR1 is LGHDT and CDR2 is YNNKEL (reference sequence). This CDR3 reads CASSQDFHGTSGGLSTDTQYF. CDR3 in DNA: TGTGCCAGCAGCCAAGATTTTCATGGGACTAGCGGGGGTCTCAGCACAGATACGCAGTATTTT.

The table lists this clonotype with many counts. The chain recombines TRBV10-3 with TRBJ2-2; D gene ambiguous. Germline V CDR1 and CDR2: ENHRY, SYGVKD. This CDR3 has 12 amino acids. V lost 10 bases, J lost 8 bases, and 14 bases lay in between. The CDR3 DNA reads TGTGCCACGGGCCTCAGCTCTGGGGAGCTGTTTTTT. It specifies CATGLSSGELFF.

In this sample, this clonotype turned up many times. The V and J genes are TRBV20-1 and TRBJ2-7, with D possibly TRBD1 on 6 matching bases. V gave up 1 base and J gave up 3 bases, with 10 bases separating them. The germline V gene encodes CDR1 DFQATT and CDR2 SNEGSKA (reference sequence). The CDR3 has 13 amino acids. The CDR3 region is CSARGDIDYEQYF. The CDR3 DNA follows: TGCAGTGCTAGAGGGGACATTGACTACGAGCAGTACTTC.

At least ten counts were recorded for this clonotype. The chain carries TRBV29-1 and TRBJ2-7, with TRBD1 matching 9 bases. The V gene's germline CDR1 is SQVTM and CDR2 ANQGSEA. V lost 7 bases, J lost 2 bases, and 6 bases stayed unmatched. The CDR3 runs to 13 residues. The DNA for the CDR3 is TGCAGCGCGACAGGGGGGCATGCCTACGAGCAGTACTTC. It yields the protein CSATGGHAYEQYF.

This chain uses TRBV18 with TRBJ1-1; D remains unclear. CDR1 is KGHSH and CDR2 is LQKENI in the germline V gene. This CDR3 has 15 residues. V lost 0 bases, J lost 4 bases, and 12 bases lay in between. CDR3 residues: CASSPPKGEGTEAFF. Here the CDR3 DNA reads TGTGCCAGCTCACCACCGAAGGGAGAAGGCACTGAAGCTTTCTTT.

CDR3 amino acids: CASSSQGLTYEQYF. CDR3 nucleotide sequence: TGTGCCAGCAGCTCTCAGGGCTTAACCTACGAGCAGTACTTC. The rearrangement links TRBV5-6 to TRBJ2-7, with a possible D match to TRBD1 (5 bases). V was shortened by 3 bases and J by 2 bases, with 12 bases between the two germline ends. CDR1 SGHDT and CDR2 YYEEEE come from the germline V gene. This CDR3 region has 14 residues.

V is TRBV6-1 and J is TRBJ2-1; 7 nucleotides match TRBD1. CDR3 length: 15 amino acids. The germline V gene encodes CDR1 MNHNS and CDR2 SASEGT. The V segment lost 1 base and the J segment 2 bases; nucleotides outside the gene matches: 2. The CDR3 spells CASSEGQGTYNEQFF. For the CDR3, the DNA is TGTGCCAGCAGTGAAGGACAGGGAACCTACAATGAGCAGTTCTTC.

The chain links TRBV14 to TRBJ1-6; perhaps TRBD1 as D (5 bases). The CDR3 covers 18 residues. V dropped 2 bases and J dropped 0 bases, with 14 bases sitting between them. Germline V gene data show CDR1 as SGHDN and CDR2 as FVKESK. Here the CDR3 reads CASSQLRAGSSYNSPLHF. The CDR3 DNA reads as TGTGCCAGCAGCCAACTAAGGGCAGGGAGCTCCTATAATTCACCCCTCCACTTT.

The chain uses TRBV19 and TRBJ2-1; no definite D call. Trimming removed 2 bases from V and 4 bases from J, with 6 bases in between. The length of the CDR3 is 13 residues. Germline loops: CDR1 LNHDA, CDR2 SQIVND (reference sequence). Written as DNA, the CDR3 is TGTGCCAGTAGTATACCCAGTTACAATGAGCAGTTCTTC. Its protein is CASSIPSYNEQFF.

The J gene is TRBJ1-1, the V gene TRBV10-3, with D tentatively TRBD1 (6 bases). Trimming cost V 0 bases and J 0 bases, with 11 bases left between them. Per the germline V gene, CDR1 is ENHRY and CDR2 is SYGVKD. This CDR3 has 16 residues. CDR3 sequence (DNA): TGTGCCATCAGTGAGTCAGGGGGGACCCTGAACACTGAAGCTTTCTTT. As protein: CAISESGGTLNTEAFF.

There are many counts of this clonotype. The chain combines TRBV5-5 with TRBJ1-1; D gene uncertain. Germline V CDR1 and CDR2: SGHKS, YYEKEE (reference sequence). The CDR3 length is 13 residues. Between the trimmed V and J ends, which lost 0 bases and 1 base, there was a span of 4 bases. The CDR3 nucleotides are TGTGCCAGCAGCTTGGGTAAGAACACTGAAGCTTTCTTT. It translates to CASSLGKNTEAFF. The full variable domain, its missing parts supplied by reference TRBV5-5 and TRBJ1-1, is DAGVTQSPTHLIKTRGQQVTLRCSPISGHKSVSWYQQVLGQGPQFIFQYYEKEERGRGNFPDRFSARQFPNYSSELNVNALLLGDSALYLCASSLGKNTEAFFGQGTRLTVV.

The V gene is TRBV6-1, the J gene TRBJ1-2; the D is unclear. Germline CDR1 reads MNHNS; CDR2 reads SASEGT. V was shortened by 0 bases and J by 0 bases, with 2 bases between the two germline ends. The CDR3 contains 13 residues. Written as DNA, the CDR3 is TGTGCCAGCAGTGAAGCAGCTAACTATGGCTACACCTTC. Translation gives CASSEAANYGYTF.

CDR3 sequence (DNA): TGTGCCAGCAGCACAGCGGGCAGGGTCGGGTCACCCCTCCACTTT. Its translation is CASSTAGRVGSPLHF. V usage is TRBV5-4 and J usage is TRBJ1-6; TRBD1 is a possible D gene (5 bases). The germline V gene encodes CDR1 SGHNT and CDR2 YYREEE (reference sequence). Deletions cut 4 bases from V and 10 bases from J, with 18 bases between. This CDR3 has 15 amino acids.

This clonotype was seen repeatedly, ten times or more. J is TRBJ1-2 and V is TRBV20-1; D is unresolved. The CDR3 loop spans 15 amino acids. CDR1 and CDR2 (germline): DFQATT, SNEGSKA (reference sequence). The V end lost 3 bases, the J end lost 4 bases, and 18 bases lay between the germline ends. CDR3: CSASFTIRKSYGYTF. The CDR3, as DNA: TGCAGTGCTAGTTTTACGATCAGGAAGAGCTATGGCTACACCTTC.

In this sample, this clonotype turned up a few times. The rearrangement joins TRBV3-1 to TRBJ2-5; 7 nucleotides align to TRBD1. This CDR3 region has 14 residues. V shed 4 bases and J 1 base; nucleotides not matched to a gene: 3. Germline CDR1 and CDR2: LGHDT and YNNKEL (reference sequence). CDR3 nucleotides: TGTGCCAGCAGCCGACAGGGTTCCCAAGAGACCCAGTACTTC. Translated: CASSRQGSQETQYF.

This clonotype was observed many times. The J gene is TRBJ2-1, the V gene TRBV28; 7 bases are a match to TRBD1. V shed 4 bases and J 3 bases; nucleotides not matched to a gene: 9. CDR1 is MDHEN and CDR2 is SYDVKM in the germline V gene. This CDR3 comprises 16 residues. CDR3 sequence: CASSWAPGQYYNEQFF. The CDR3, as DNA: TGTGCCAGCAGTTGGGCCCCGGGACAGTACTACAATGAGCAGTTCTTC.